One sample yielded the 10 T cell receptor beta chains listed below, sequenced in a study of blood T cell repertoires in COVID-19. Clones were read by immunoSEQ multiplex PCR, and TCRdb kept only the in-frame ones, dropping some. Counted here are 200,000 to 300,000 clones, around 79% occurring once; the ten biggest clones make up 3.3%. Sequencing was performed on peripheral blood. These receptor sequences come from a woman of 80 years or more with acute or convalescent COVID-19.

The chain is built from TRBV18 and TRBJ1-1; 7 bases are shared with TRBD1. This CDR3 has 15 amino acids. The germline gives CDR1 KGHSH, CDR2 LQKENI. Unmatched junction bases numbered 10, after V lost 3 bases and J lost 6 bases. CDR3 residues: CASSPQKGAPAEAFF. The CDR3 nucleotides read TGTGCCAGCTCACCCCAAAAGGGGGCGCCCGCTGAAGCTTTCTTT.

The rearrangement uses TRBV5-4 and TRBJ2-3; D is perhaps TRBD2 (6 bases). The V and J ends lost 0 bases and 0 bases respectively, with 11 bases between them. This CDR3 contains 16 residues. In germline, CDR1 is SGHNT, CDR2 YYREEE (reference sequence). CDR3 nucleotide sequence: TGTGCCAGCAGCTTGGGGCTAGCGATGAGCACAGATACGCAGTATTTT. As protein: CASSLGLAMSTDTQYF.

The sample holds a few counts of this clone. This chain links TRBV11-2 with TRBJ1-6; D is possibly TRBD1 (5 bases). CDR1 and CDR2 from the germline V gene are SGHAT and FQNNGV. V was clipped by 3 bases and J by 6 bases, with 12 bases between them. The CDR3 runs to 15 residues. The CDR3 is CASSFASGGNSPLHF. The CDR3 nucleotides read TGTGCCAGCAGCTTCGCCTCCGGGGGTAATTCACCCCTCCACTTT.

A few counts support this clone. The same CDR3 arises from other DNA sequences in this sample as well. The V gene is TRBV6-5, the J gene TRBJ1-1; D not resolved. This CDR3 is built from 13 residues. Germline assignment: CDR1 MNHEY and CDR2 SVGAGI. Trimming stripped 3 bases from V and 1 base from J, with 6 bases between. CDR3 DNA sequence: TGTGCCAGCAGTTATAGCTGGAACACTGAAGCTTTCTTT. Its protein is CASSYSWNTEAFF.

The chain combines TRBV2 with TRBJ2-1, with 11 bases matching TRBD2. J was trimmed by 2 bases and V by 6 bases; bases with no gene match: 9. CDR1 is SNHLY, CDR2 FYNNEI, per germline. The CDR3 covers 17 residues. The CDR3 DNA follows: TGTGCCAGCAGGGCCCTAGCGGGGGGAACCACCTACAATGAGCAGTTCTTC. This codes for CASRALAGGTTYNEQFF. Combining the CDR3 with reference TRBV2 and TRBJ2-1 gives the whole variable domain EPEVTQTPSHQVTQMGQEVILRCVPISNHLYFYWYRQILGQKVEFLVSFYNNEISEKSEIFDDQFSVERPDGSNFTLKIRSTKLEDSAMYFCASRALAGGTTYNEQFFGPGTRLTVL.

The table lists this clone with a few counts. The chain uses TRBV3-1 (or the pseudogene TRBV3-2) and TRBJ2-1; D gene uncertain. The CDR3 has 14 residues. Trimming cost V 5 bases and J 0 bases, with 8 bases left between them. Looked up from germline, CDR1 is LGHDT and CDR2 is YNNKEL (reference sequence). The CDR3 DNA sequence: TGTGCCAGCAGCTACGCGAGCTCCTACAATGAGCAGTTCTTC. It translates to CASSYASSYNEQFF.

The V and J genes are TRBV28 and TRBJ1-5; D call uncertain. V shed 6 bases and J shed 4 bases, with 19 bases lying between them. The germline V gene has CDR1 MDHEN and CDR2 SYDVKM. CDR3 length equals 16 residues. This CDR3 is CASSRWGDFLNQPQHF. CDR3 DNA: TGTGCCAGCAGCCGATGGGGAGATTTCCTTAATCAGCCCCAGCATTTT. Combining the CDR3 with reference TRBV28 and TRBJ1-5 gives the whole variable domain DVKVTQSSRYLVKRTGEKVFLECVQDMDHENMFWYRQDPGLGLRLIYFSYDVKMKEKGDIPEGYSVSREKKERFSLILESASTNQTSMYLCASSRWGDFLNQPQHFGDGTRLSIL.

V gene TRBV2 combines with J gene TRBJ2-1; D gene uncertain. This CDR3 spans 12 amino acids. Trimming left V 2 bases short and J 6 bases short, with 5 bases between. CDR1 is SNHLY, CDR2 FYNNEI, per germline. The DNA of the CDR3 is TGTGCCAGCAGTGAATGGCCCAATGAGCAGTTCTTC. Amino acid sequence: CASSEWPNEQFF.

CDR3 residues: CAISDDGRTEAFF. Here the CDR3 DNA reads TGTGCCATCAGTGATGACGGGAGAACTGAAGCTTTCTTT. The chain has TRBV10-3 and TRBJ1-1; D not certain. In germline, CDR1 is ENHRY, CDR2 SYGVKD. The CDR3 spans 13 residues. Trimming left V 3 bases short and J 5 bases short, with 10 bases between.

Here the CDR3 reads CASSPGHPNYGYTF. CDR3 DNA sequence: TGTGCCAGCAGCCCCGGACACCCTAACTATGGCTACACCTTC. V is TRBV3-1 (or the pseudogene TRBV3-2) and J is TRBJ1-2, with a weak D call TRBD1 (5 bases). CDR3 length equals 14 residues. Trimming left V 4 bases short and J 0 bases short, with 9 bases between. Per the germline V gene, CDR1 is LGHDT and CDR2 is YNNKEL (reference sequence).